These 29 T cell receptor beta chains share one sample of origin, sequenced in a study of cytomegalovirus exposure and HLA in healthy donors. Researchers ran the PCR with 60 Vbeta and 13 Jbeta primers. The table came from immunoSEQ multiplex PCR; TCRdb's copy has only in-frame clones and leaves some out. The sample yields some 130,000 clones, about 10% seen once. The specimen was PBMCs. Source of these receptors: a man aged 45-65 years in good health and CMV-seronegative.

The table lists this clone with a few counts. The V call is TRBV2, the J call TRBJ2-3, with a tentative D call TRBD1 (6 bases). The CDR3 consists of 14 residues. Germline V gene data show CDR1 as SNHLY and CDR2 as FYNNEI. Trimming pared 6 bases from V and 6 bases from J, leaving 16 bases between. The CDR3, as DNA: TGTGCCAGCAGCCTCGGACAGACCACGGATACGCAGTATTTT. Encoded protein: CASSLGQTTDTQYF.

This clone was counted between two and nine times. The V and J genes are TRBV6-5 and TRBJ2-3; 7 bases align to TRBD2. Trimming removed 6 bases from V and 4 bases from J; junction bases left unmatched: 10. CDR1 and CDR2 from the germline V gene are MNHEY and SVGAGI. The CDR3 consists of 15 residues. The CDR3, as DNA: TGTGCCAGCAGCCCTTGGAGCGGGGTGGCAGATACGCAGTATTTT. Protein product: CASSPWSGVADTQYF.

Worth noting for this clone: Germline and junction disagree at one end, which may indicate a read error. The V and J genes are TRBV28 and TRBJ1-1; D is uncertain. CDR3 length: 14 residues. Germline V CDR1 and CDR2: MDHEN, SYDVKM. The CDR3 coding sequence is TGTGCCAGCAGACTTTACCCGGGTAACACTGAAGCTCTCTTT. This codes for CASRLYPGNTEALF.

This CDR3 reads CASMEGREYEQYF. The CDR3 DNA sequence: TGTGCCAGCATGGAGGGGAGGGAGTACGAGCAGTACTTC. The chain couples TRBV2 to TRBJ2-7; TRBD2 aligns across 7 bases. J lost 4 bases, V lost 7 bases, and 7 bases had no gene match. Per germline, CDR1 SNHLY and CDR2 FYNNEI. This CDR3 is 13 amino acids long.

The rearrangement uses TRBV30 and TRBJ1-5; 7 bases are shared with TRBD1. Germline trimming cut 0 bases from V and 6 bases from J; bases unmatched to any gene: 11. There are 16 residues in the CDR3. Germline V gene sequence: CDR1 GTSNPN, CDR2 SVGIG (reference sequence). The CDR3 protein is CAWSVALRGRGQPQHF. The CDR3 bases are TGTGCCTGGAGTGTCGCTTTAAGGGGGCGCGGTCAGCCCCAGCATTTT.

The V and J genes are TRBV7-9 and TRBJ2-1; 8 positions agree with TRBD2. CDR3 length: 15 residues. The V segment lost 5 bases and the J segment 2 bases; nucleotides outside the gene matches: 5. Germline CDR1 is SEHNR and CDR2 is FQNEAQ (reference sequence). The DNA for the CDR3 is TGTGCCAGCAGCCCAAATAGCGGGGCCTACAATGAGCAGTTCTTC. It codes for CASSPNSGAYNEQFF.

This clone has only a few counts. The CDR3 does not end in the conserved phenylalanine or tryptophan, so this is likely a read error. The chain combines TRBV2 with TRBJ1-4; D might be TRBD1 (5 bases). Trimming stripped 5 bases from V and 4 bases from J, with 14 bases between. The CDR3 consists of 15 residues. The V gene's germline CDR1 is SNHLY and CDR2 FYNNEI. The CDR3 region is CASSSQGVGNEKLFV. In DNA form, the CDR3 reads TGTGCCAGCAGTTCCCAGGGTGTGGGTAATGAAAAACTGTTTGTT.

A remark on this clone: The junction shows a germline mismatch at one end, possibly a read error. The gene calls are TRBV7-7 and TRBJ2-5, with D maybe TRBD1 (5 bases). The CDR3 extends over 15 amino acids. Germline CDR1 reads SSHAT; CDR2 reads FNYEAQ (reference sequence). The CDR3 region has the DNA TGTGCTAGCAGCTTTGGTCTGGGGCCCCTGGAGACCCAGTACTTC. Protein sequence: CASSFGLGPLETQYF.

V and J are TRBV2 and TRBJ2-5, with 7 bases aligning to TRBD2. Germline V gene data show CDR1 as SNHLY and CDR2 as FYNNEI. Trimming took 5 bases from V and 4 from J; bases not matched to a gene: 4. This CDR3 comprises 13 residues. The CDR3 loop reads CASSPGGRETQYF. CDR3 DNA: TGTGCCAGCAGTCCGGGAGGTAGAGAGACCCAGTACTTC.

This clone was counted only a few times. The rearrangement uses TRBV6-5 and TRBJ2-7, with D possibly matching TRBD2 (6 bases). Germline values: CDR1 MNHEY, CDR2 SVGAGI. Trimming took off 6 bases at V and 3 bases at J, with 12 bases between the two ends. This CDR3 comprises 13 residues. The CDR3 DNA is TGTGCCAGCAGCAGCTTCGGGGGCTACGAGCAGTACTTC. Its translation: CASSSFGGYEQYF.

V is TRBV2 and J is TRBJ1-2; TRBD1 is a possible D gene (6 bases). V was shortened by 4 bases and J by 0 bases, with 18 bases between the two germline ends. CDR1 and CDR2 (germline): SNHLY, FYNNEI. The CDR3 contains 17 residues. As DNA, the CDR3 is TGTGCCAGCAGTGCCCTTGCGACAGGACCAGCTAACTATGGCTACACCTTC. Protein product: CASSALATGPANYGYTF.

This clone has a handful of counts. The chain is built from TRBV6-1 and TRBJ1-4, with TRBD1 matching over 7 bases. The CDR3 contains 13 residues. Germline V gene data show CDR1 as MNHNS and CDR2 as SASEGT. Germline trimming cut 5 bases from V and 7 bases from J; bases unmatched to any gene: 4. This CDR3 reads CASSSRTGEKLFF. Here the CDR3 DNA reads TGTGCCAGCAGTAGTCGGACAGGTGAAAAACTGTTTTTT.

This clone was observed a few times. This chain links TRBV6-1 with TRBJ2-1; 9 bases are shared with TRBD2. J lost 4 bases, V lost 9 bases, and 10 bases had no gene match. This CDR3 region has 15 residues. Looked up from germline, CDR1 is MNHNS and CDR2 is SASEGT. CDR3: CASVIAGVLYNEQFF. In DNA, the CDR3 is TGTGCCAGTGTTATAGCGGGGGTATTATACAATGAGCAGTTCTTC.

The sample holds a few counts of this clone. This chain joins TRBV29-1 and TRBJ2-7; TRBD2 agrees at 7 bases. Germline trimming cut 6 bases from V and 3 bases from J; bases unmatched to any gene: 5. Germline V gene sequence: CDR1 SQVTM, CDR2 ANQGSEA. CDR3 length: 12 amino acids. The CDR3 DNA reads TGCAGCGTCTTGGCGGGAGTCTACGAGCAGTACTTC. Translation: CSVLAGVYEQYF.

This clone has ten or more counts. V and J are TRBV19 and TRBJ2-3, with TRBD2 matching 12 bases. The CDR3 sequence is 16 residues long. The V gene's germline CDR1 is LNHDA and CDR2 SQIVND (reference sequence). The V segment lost 1 base and the J segment 4 bases; nucleotides outside the gene matches: 3. The CDR3 here is CASSIALAGGPDTQYF. The CDR3 region has the DNA TGTGCCAGTAGTATAGCCCTAGCGGGGGGGCCAGATACGCAGTATTTT. The entire variable domain, with the rest obtained from reference TRBV19 and TRBJ2-3, is as follows: DGGITQSPKYLFRKEGQNVTLSCEQNLNHDAMYWYRQDPGQGLRLIYYSQIVNDFQKGDIAEGYSVSREKKESFPLTVTSAQKNPTAFYLCASSIALAGGPDTQYFGPGTRLTVL.

This sequence joins TRBV28 and TRBJ1-2; 7 bases align to TRBD1. The CDR3 covers 14 residues. CDR1 is MDHEN, CDR2 SYDVKM, per germline. The junction had 6 bases not matched to a gene; V was cut back by 2 bases and J by 6 bases. As DNA, the CDR3 is TGTGCCAGCAGTTTACCTGACAGGGTGGATGGCTACACCTTC. As protein: CASSLPDRVDGYTF.

The chain uses TRBV6-5 and TRBJ1-1, with TRBD1 matching 7 bases. There are 15 residues in the CDR3. Germline trimming cut 6 bases from V and 8 bases from J; bases unmatched to any gene: 15. Per the germline V gene, CDR1 is MNHEY and CDR2 is SVGAGI. CDR3 region: CASSIPQQGRREAFF. CDR3 bases: TGTGCCAGCAGCATACCTCAACAGGGGCGGCGGGAAGCTTTCTTT.

This clone turned up a few times. The V call is TRBV5-1, the J call TRBJ2-5; 12 bases are a match to TRBD2. The V gene's germline CDR1 is SGHRS and CDR2 YFSETQ. There are 15 residues in the CDR3. Trimming at V came to 7 bases and at J to 4 bases, leaving 8 bases not matched to a gene. The CDR3 bases are TGCGCCAGCTTCCGGACTAGCGGGGACCGAGAGACCCAGTACTTC. Translating it yields CASFRTSGDRETQYF. The whole variable domain, filled in from reference TRBV5-1 and TRBJ2-5, reads KAGVTQTPRYLIKTRGQQVTLSCSPISGHRSVSWYQQTPGQGLQFLFEYFSETQRNKGNFPGRFSGRQFSNSRSEMNVSTLELGDSALYLCASFRTSGDRETQYFGPGTRLLVL.

V is TRBV6-5 and J is TRBJ2-1; tentatively, D is TRBD1 (5 bases). V was trimmed by 6 bases and J by 4 bases, leaving 13 bases between them. The CDR3 sequence is 14 residues long. Germline values: CDR1 MNHEY, CDR2 SVGAGI. DNA of the CDR3: TGTGCCAGCAGGGGAACGGACACTTACAATGAGCAGTTCTTC. Amino acid sequence: CASRGTDTYNEQFF.

This clone has more than one count but fewer than ten. V usage is TRBV9 and J usage is TRBJ2-3; 7 nucleotides line up with TRBD1. The CDR3 covers 16 residues. CDR1 is SGDLS, CDR2 YYNGEE, per germline. With V trimmed by 4 bases and J by 0 bases, 8 bases remained unmatched. The CDR3, as DNA: TGTGCCAGCAGCAGAGGGACAGCTCCTAGCACAGATACGCAGTATTTT. This encodes CASSRGTAPSTDTQYF. The variable domain in full, with the rest retrieved from reference TRBV9 and TRBJ2-3, is DSGVTQTPKHLITATGQRVTLRCSPRSGDLSVYWYQQSLDQGLQFLIQYYNGEERAKGNILERFSAQQFPDLHSELNLSSLELGDSALYFCASSRGTAPSTDTQYFGPGTRLTVL.

With respect to this clone: One junction end disagrees with the germline gene, perhaps due to a read error. The chain carries TRBV6-5 and TRBJ2-1, with 8 bases matching TRBD2. Germline V lookup: CDR1 MNHEY, CDR2 SVGAGI. The CDR3 is 14 amino acids. The CDR3 sequence: CVSSILAGYNEQFF. In DNA, the CDR3 is TGTGTCAGCAGTATTCTAGCGGGCTACAATGAGCAGTTCTTC.

The rearrangement links TRBV7-3 to TRBJ1-1; D is undetermined. Germline V gene lookup returns CDR1 SGHTA and CDR2 FQGTGA. The CDR3 loop spans 13 amino acids. Trimming shortened V by 5 bases and J by 4 bases, and 11 bases separated the two germline ends. This CDR3 is CASSTERTTEAFF. The CDR3, as DNA: TGTGCCAGCAGCACAGAACGAACCACTGAAGCTTTCTTT.

This clone showed up just a few times. V gene TRBV30 combines with J gene TRBJ1-2; 9 bases are a match to TRBD1. Trimming at V came to 3 bases and at J to 7 bases, leaving 9 bases not matched to a gene. The germline V gene has CDR1 GTSNPN and CDR2 SVGIG (reference sequence). This CDR3 is built from 14 residues. The CDR3 nucleotides are TGTGCCTGGAGGCTACAGGGGGCCTCTGGTGGCTACACCTTC. Amino acids: CAWRLQGASGGYTF. The full variable domain, rest sourced from reference TRBV30 and TRBJ1-2, is SQTIHQWPATLVQPVGSPLSLECTVEGTSNPNLYWYRQAAGRGLQLLFYSVGIGQISSEVPQNLSASRPQDRQFILSSKKLLLSDSGFYLCAWRLQGASGGYTFGSGTRLTVV.

This chain links TRBV14 with TRBJ1-2; 8 bases line up with TRBD1. Per germline, CDR1 SGHDN and CDR2 FVKESK. This CDR3 has 15 residues. V lost 4 bases, J lost 4 bases, and 8 bases stayed unmatched. CDR3 protein: CASSLSGQGIYGYTF. In DNA, the CDR3 is TGTGCCAGCAGCCTTTCCGGACAGGGAATCTATGGCTACACCTTC.

This clone was counted a few times. Other nucleotide sequences from this sample produce the same CDR3. The chain carries TRBV5-1 and TRBJ1-1, with no clear D. The CDR3 contains 13 residues. In germline, CDR1 is SGHRS, CDR2 YFSETQ. V lost 0 bases and J 1 base, leaving 4 bases between the germline ends. The CDR3 loop reads CASSLDRNTEAFF. CDR3 DNA: TGCGCCAGCAGCTTGGACAGGAACACTGAAGCTTTCTTT.

V usage is TRBV5-1 and J usage is TRBJ2-3; 11 bases align to TRBD2. Germline lookup yields CDR1 SGHRS and CDR2 YFSETQ. The CDR3 covers 16 residues. The trim removed 4 bases at V and 1 base at J, leaving 5 bases unmatched. This CDR3 reads CASSPLLAGGTDTQYF. As DNA, the CDR3 is TGCGCCAGCAGCCCGTTACTAGCGGGGGGCACAGATACGCAGTATTTT.

J is TRBJ1-4 and V is TRBV2; D is unclear. The CDR3 is 14 amino acids. The germline V and J ends were trimmed by 4 bases and 5 bases, with 11 bases remaining between them. Germline lookup yields CDR1 SNHLY and CDR2 FYNNEI. The CDR3 DNA reads TGTGCCAGCAGTGCGGGAATTACAAATGAAAAACTGTTTTTT. It yields the protein CASSAGITNEKLFF.

This clone was detected a few times. The chain couples TRBV4-1 to TRBJ2-1, with 8 nucleotides matching TRBD2. Per the germline V gene, CDR1 is MGHRA and CDR2 is YSYEKL. The CDR3 runs to 17 residues. J was trimmed by 3 bases and V by 2 bases; bases with no gene match: 9. The CDR3 loop is CASSQTSGSGGYNEQFF. The CDR3 bases are TGCGCCAGCAGCCAAACCTCGGGGAGCGGGGGCTACAATGAGCAGTTCTTC.

This clone was seen only a few times. V is TRBV28 and J is TRBJ2-5; 7 nucleotides agree with TRBD2. Germline CDR1 reads MDHEN; CDR2 reads SYDVKM. J gave up 2 bases and V 3 bases, and 12 bases lay outside the gene matches. This CDR3 is built from 17 residues. In DNA form, the CDR3 reads TGTGCCAGCAGTTTTTGGTGGGAGGGAAGGACGCAAGAGACCCAGTACTTC. This codes for CASSFWWEGRTQETQYF. The full variable domain, rest sourced from reference TRBV28 and TRBJ2-5, is DVKVTQSSRYLVKRTGEKVFLECVQDMDHENMFWYRQDPGLGLRLIYFSYDVKMKEKGDIPEGYSVSREKKERFSLILESASTNQTSMYLCASSFWWEGRTQETQYFGPGTRLLVL.